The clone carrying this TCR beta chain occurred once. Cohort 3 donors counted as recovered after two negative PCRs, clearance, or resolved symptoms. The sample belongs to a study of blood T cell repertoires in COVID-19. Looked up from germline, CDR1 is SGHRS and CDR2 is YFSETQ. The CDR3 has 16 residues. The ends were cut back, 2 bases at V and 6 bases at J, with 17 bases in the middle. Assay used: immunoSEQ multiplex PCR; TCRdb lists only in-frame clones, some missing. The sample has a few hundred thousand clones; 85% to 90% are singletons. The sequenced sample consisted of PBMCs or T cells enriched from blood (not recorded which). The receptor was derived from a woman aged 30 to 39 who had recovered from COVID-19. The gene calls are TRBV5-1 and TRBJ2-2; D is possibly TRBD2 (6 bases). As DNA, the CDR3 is TGCGCCAGCAGCTTTGATCGCGGGGAGTTGGCCGGGGAGCTGTTTTTT. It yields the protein CASSFDRGELAGELFF.